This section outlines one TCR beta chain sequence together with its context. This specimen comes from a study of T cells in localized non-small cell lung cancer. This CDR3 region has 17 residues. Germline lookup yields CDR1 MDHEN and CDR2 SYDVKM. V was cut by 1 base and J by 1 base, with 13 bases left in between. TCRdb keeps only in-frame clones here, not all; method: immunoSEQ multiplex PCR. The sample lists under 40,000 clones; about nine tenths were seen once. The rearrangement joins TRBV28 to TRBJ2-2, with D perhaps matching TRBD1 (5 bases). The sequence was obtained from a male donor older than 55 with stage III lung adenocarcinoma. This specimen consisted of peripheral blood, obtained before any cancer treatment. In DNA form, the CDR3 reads TGTGCCAGCAGTTTATTGGTTCGCAGGGAGAACACCGGGGAGCTGTTTTTT. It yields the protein CASSLLVRRENTGELFF.